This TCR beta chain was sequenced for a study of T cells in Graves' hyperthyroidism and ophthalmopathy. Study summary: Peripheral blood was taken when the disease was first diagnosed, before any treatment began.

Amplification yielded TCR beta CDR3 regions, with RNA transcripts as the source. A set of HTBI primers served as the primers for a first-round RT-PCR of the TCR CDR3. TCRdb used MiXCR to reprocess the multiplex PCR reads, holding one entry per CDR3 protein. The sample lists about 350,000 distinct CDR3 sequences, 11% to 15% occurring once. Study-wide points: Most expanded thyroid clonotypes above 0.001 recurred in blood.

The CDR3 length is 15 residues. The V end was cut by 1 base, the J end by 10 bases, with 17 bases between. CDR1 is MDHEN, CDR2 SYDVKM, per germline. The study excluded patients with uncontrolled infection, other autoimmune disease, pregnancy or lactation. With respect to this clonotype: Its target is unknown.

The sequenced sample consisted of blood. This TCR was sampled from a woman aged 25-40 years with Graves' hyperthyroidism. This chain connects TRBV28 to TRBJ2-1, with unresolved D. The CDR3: CASSLYDGWVTEQFF. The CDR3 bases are TGTGCCAGCAGTTTATACGACGGGTGGGTGACGGAGCAGTTCTTC.